This note documents a single T cell receptor beta chain sequence. This specimen belongs to a study of blood T cell repertoires in COVID-19. TCRdb's copy holds only in-frame clones and misses some; the assay was immunoSEQ multiplex PCR. The data show 200,000 to 250,000 clones, roughly 89% seen once. CDR3 length: 13 residues. V gave up 5 bases and J gave up 8 bases, with 13 bases separating them. The germline V gene encodes CDR1 LNHNV and CDR2 YYDKDF (reference sequence). The receptor comes from a man between 60 and 75 years old who had recovered from COVID-19. This chain connects TRBV15 to TRBJ2-1, with D maybe TRBD2 (5 bases). Sequenced material: peripheral blood. Here the CDR3 reads CATSGPRRDEQFF. The CDR3 DNA reads as TGTGCCACCAGCGGTCCTAGGCGGGATGAGCAGTTCTTC.